Below, 5 T cell receptor beta chains from the same sample are listed, as sequenced in a study of blood T cell repertoires in COVID-19. Profiled with immunoSEQ multiplex PCR; TCRdb holds only in-frame clones, not every one. The sample has 75,000 to 90,000 clones, 85% seen once; the top ten hold 15% to 20%. Sequenced sample: peripheral blood. Every receptor here comes from an elderly man with active or convalescent COVID-19.

This clone has just one count. This chain links TRBV6-5 with TRBJ1-4, with 10 bases matching TRBD1. J lost 8 bases, V lost 5 bases, and 5 bases had no gene match. CDR3 size: 14 residues. Germline V gene data show CDR1 as MNHEY and CDR2 as SVGAGI. The CDR3 DNA sequence: TGTGCCAGCAGTAGACAGGGGGCGGGAGAAAAACTGTTTTTT. Translation gives CASSRQGAGEKLFF.

This clone was recorded a few times. CDR3 sequence (DNA): TGTGCCAGCAGCTTTGAGGACAGGGTCGGTCAGCCCCAGCATTTT. It encodes CASSFEDRVGQPQHF. The chain uses TRBV12-1 and TRBJ1-5; TRBD1 was called by the table and not checked on the DNA. TRBV12-1 constitutes a pseudogene. CDR3 length: 15 amino acids.

This chain links TRBV5-5 with TRBJ1-1; no clear D. The CDR3 contains 12 residues. Germline assignment: CDR1 SGHKS and CDR2 YYEKEE (reference sequence). Trimming removed 6 bases from V and 1 base from J, with 7 bases in between. CDR3 loop: CASTLWNTEAFF. The CDR3 bases are TGTGCCAGCACCCTTTGGAACACTGAAGCTTTCTTT.

The gene calls are TRBV5-1 and TRBJ1-1; TRBD1 aligns across 10 bases. Germline assignment: CDR1 SGHRS and CDR2 YFSETQ. With 4 bases clipped from V and 6 bases from J, the junction kept 12 bases outside the gene matches. This CDR3 is 16 amino acids long. The chain's CDR3 is CASSPGTGAGRAEAFF. The CDR3, as DNA: TGCGCCAGCAGCCCTGGGACAGGGGCAGGCAGGGCTGAAGCTTTCTTT. The variable domain in full, with the rest retrieved from reference TRBV5-1 and TRBJ1-1, is KAGVTQTPRYLIKTRGQQVTLSCSPISGHRSVSWYQQTPGQGLQFLFEYFSETQRNKGNFPGRFSGRQFSNSRSEMNVSTLELGDSALYLCASSPGTGAGRAEAFFGQGTRLTVV.

V is TRBV30 and J is TRBJ2-3, with D perhaps matching TRBD1 (6 bases). Between the trimmed V and J ends, which lost 0 bases and 2 bases, there was a span of 18 bases. Per germline, CDR1 GTSNPN and CDR2 SVGIG (reference sequence). The CDR3 extends over 17 amino acids. The CDR3 DNA follows: TGTGCCTGGAGTGTACTAATCTACAGGGCCTCCACAGATACGCAGTATTTT. It yields the protein CAWSVLIYRASTDTQYF.